This record concerns one TCR beta chain sequence. Its antigen is unknown. The entry originates in a study of cytomegalovirus exposure and HLA in healthy donors. About the study: As released early, the data held some 80 million unique TCRs from HLA-typed donors. Study results and caveats: A later analysis linked about 17,000 TCR beta sequences to HLA alleles at 0.05 false discovery rate. About 87% or about 30% of the time was how often most TCR beta V segments were productive, according to an earlier analysis. Further analysis was carried out later, and it showed several of the most significant clusters appearing linked to common viral pathogens.

Primers: 60 Vbeta forward and 13 Jbeta reverse. Only in-frame clones appear in the TCRdb table, and some are missing; sequencing was by immunoSEQ multiplex PCR. Here the sample spans about 160,000 clones, around nine tenths being singletons. Deletions cut 1 base from V and 4 bases from J, with 8 bases between. The germline CDR1 and CDR2 sequences are MNHNS and SASEGT. The CDR3 runs 14 residues. The chain combines TRBV6-1 with TRBJ2-1; D ambiguous. This receptor was taken from a woman between 18 and 29 years old in good health and CMV-seronegative. Sequencing input: PBMCs. The CDR3 DNA reads as TGTGCCAGCAGTGAAGTGGGCCTTTACAATGAGCAGTTCTTC. It encodes CASSEVGLYNEQFF.